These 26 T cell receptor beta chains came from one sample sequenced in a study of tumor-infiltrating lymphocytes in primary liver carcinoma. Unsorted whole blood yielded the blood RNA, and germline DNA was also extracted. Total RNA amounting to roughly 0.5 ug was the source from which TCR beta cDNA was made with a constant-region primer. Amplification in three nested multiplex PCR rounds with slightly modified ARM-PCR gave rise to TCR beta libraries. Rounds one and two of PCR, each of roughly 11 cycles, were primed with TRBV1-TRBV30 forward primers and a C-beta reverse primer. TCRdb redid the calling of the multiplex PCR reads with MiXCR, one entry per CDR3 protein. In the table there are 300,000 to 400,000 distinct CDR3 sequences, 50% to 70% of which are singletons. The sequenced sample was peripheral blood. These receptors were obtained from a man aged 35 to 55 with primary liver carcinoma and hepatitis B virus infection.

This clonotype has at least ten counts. This CDR3 reads CATREGADQPQHF. Here the CDR3 DNA reads TGTGCCACCCGGGAAGGGGCGGATCAGCCCCAGCATTTT. The J gene is TRBJ1-5, the V gene TRBV12-3 or TRBV12-4; maybe TRBD1 (5 bases). The CDR3 covers 13 residues. V lost 10 bases to trimming and J lost 5 bases, with 15 bases between them.

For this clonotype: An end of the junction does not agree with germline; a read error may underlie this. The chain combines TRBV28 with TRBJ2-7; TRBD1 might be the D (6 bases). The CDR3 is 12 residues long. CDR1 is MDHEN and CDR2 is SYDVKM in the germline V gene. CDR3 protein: CASSLQGYEQHF. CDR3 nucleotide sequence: TGTGCCAGCAGTTTGCAGGGGTACGAGCAGCACTTC.

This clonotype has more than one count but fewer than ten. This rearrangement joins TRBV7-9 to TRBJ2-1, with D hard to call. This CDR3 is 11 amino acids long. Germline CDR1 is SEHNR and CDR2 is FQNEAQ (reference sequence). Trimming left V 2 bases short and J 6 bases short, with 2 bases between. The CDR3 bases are TGTGCCAGCAGCTTAACCAATGAGCAGTTCTTC. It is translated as CASSLTNEQFF.

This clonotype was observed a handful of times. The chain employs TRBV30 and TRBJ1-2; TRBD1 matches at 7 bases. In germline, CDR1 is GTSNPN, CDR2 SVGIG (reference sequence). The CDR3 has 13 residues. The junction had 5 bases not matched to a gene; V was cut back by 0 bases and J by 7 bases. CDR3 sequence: CAWSVTGDFGYTF. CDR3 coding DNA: TGTGCCTGGAGTGTAACAGGGGACTTTGGCTACACCTTC.

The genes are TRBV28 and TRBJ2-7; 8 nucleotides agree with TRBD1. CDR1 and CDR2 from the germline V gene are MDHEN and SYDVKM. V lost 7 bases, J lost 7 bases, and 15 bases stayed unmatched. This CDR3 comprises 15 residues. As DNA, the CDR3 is TGTGCCAGCACCCTAAAGGCCAGGGGGCCAAAAGAGCAGTACTTC. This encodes CASTLKARGPKEQYF.

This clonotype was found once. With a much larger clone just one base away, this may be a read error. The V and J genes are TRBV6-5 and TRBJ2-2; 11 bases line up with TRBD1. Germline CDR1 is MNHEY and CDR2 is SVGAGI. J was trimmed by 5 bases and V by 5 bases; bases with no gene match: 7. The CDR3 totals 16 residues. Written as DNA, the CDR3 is TGTGCCAGCAGTAGGGGACAGGGGGTTTGGACCGGGGAGCTGTTTTTT. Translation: CASSRGQGVWTGELFF.

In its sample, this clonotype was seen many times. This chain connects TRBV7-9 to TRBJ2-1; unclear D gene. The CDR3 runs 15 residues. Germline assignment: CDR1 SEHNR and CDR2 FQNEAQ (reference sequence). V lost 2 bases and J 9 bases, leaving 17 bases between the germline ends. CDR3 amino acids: CASSLTLQGISEQFF. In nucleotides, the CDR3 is TGTGCCAGCAGCTTAACTCTTCAAGGGATTAGTGAGCAGTTCTTC. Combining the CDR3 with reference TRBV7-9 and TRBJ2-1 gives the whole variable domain DTGVSQNPRHKITKRGQNVTFRCDPISEHNRLYWYRQTLGQGPEFLTYFQNEAQLEKSRLLSDRFSAERPKGSFSTLEIQRTEQGDSAMYLCASSLTLQGISEQFFGPGTRLTVL.

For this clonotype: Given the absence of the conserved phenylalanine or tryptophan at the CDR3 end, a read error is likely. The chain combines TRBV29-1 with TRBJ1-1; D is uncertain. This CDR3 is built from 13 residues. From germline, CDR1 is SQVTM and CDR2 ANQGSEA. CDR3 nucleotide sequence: TGTAGCGTTGACTATTCACGGAACACTGAAGCTTTCTCT. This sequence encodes CSVDYSRNTEAFS.

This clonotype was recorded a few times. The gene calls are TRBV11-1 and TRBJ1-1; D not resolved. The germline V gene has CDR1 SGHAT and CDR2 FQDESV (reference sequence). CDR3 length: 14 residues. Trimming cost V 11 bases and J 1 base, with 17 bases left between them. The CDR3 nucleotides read TGTGCCTGTAGCTTCTCGGTAGAGAACACTGAAGCTTTCTTT. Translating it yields CACSFSVENTEAFF.

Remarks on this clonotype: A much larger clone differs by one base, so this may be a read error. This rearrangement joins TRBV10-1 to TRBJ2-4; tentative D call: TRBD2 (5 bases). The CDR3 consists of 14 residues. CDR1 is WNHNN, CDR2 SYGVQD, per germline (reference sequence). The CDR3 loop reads CASSEEGAKNIHYF. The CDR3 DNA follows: TGCGCCAGCAGTGAGGAGGGAGCCAAAAACATTCATTACTTC.

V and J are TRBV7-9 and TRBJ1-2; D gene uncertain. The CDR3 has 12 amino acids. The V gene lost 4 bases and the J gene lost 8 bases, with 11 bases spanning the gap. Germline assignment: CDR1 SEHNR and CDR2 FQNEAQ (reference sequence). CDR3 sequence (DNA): TGTGCCAGCAGCTCCGAGCGGGCGGGCTACACCTTC. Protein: CASSSERAGYTF.

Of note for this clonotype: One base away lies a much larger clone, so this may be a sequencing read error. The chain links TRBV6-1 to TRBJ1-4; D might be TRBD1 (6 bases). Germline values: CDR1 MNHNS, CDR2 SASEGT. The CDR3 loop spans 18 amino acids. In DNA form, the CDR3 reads TGTGCCAGCTGTGAAAGGATAGTGGGGTCGACAGGAAATGAAAAACTGTTTTTT. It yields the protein CASCERIVGSTGNEKLFF.

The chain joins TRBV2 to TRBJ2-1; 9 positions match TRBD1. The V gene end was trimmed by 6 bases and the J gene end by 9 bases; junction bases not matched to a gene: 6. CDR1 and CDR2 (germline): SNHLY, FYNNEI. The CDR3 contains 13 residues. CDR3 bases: TGTGCCAGCAGCGCACAGGGGGCAGGTGAGCAGTTCTTC. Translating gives CASSAQGAGEQFF.

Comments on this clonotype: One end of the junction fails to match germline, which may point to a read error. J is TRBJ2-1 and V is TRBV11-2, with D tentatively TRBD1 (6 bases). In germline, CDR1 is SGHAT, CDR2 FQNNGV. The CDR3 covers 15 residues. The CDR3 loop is CASSLEQGSYNEQSF. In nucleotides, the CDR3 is TGTGCCAGCAGCTTAGAACAGGGTTCGTACAATGAGCAGTCCTTC.

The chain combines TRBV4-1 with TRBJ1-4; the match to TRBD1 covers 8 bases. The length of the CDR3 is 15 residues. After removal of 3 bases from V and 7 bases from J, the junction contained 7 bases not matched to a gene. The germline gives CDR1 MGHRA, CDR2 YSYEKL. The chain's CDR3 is CASSHGLGTGEKLFF. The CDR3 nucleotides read TGCGCCAGCAGCCATGGACTGGGGACAGGTGAAAAACTGTTTTTT.

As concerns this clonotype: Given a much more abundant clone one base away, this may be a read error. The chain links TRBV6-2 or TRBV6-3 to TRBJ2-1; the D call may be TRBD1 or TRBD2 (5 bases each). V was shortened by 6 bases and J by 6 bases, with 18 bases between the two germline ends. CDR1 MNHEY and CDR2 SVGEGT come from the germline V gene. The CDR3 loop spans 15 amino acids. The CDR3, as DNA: TGTGCCAGCAGAAGCCCCTTCCGGGACGCCAATGAGCAGTTCTTC. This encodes CASRSPFRDANEQFF.

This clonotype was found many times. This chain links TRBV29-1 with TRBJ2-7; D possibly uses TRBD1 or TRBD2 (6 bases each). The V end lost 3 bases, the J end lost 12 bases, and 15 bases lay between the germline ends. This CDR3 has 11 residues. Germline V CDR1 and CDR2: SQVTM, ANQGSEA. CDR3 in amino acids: CSVDRGPFRYF. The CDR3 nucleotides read TGCAGCGTTGACCGGGGGCCTTTCAGGTACTTC.

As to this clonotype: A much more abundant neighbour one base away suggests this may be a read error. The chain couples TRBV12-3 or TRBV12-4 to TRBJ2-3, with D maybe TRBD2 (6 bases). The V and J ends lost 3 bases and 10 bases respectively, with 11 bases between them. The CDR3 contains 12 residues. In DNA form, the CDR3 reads TGTGCCAGCAGTTTCTCGGGAGTATCGCAGTATTTT. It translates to CASSFSGVSQYF.

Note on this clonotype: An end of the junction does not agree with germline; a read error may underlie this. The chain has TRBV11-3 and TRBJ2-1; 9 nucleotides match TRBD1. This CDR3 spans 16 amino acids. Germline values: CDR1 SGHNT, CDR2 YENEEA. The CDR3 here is CANSLMPGQGSNEQFF. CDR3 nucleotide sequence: TGTGCCAACAGCTTAATGCCGGGACAGGGTAGCAATGAGCAGTTCTTC. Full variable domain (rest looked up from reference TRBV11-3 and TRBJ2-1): EAGVVQSPRYKIIEKKQPVAFWCNPISGHNTLYWYLQNLGQGPELLIRYENEEAVDDSQLPKDRFSAERLKGVDSTLKIQPAELGDSAVYLCANSLMPGQGSNEQFFGPGTRLTVL.

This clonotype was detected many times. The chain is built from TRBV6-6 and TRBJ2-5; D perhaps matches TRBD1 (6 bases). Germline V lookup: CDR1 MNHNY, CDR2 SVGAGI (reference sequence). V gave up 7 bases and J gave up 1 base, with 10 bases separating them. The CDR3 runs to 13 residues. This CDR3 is CASKRTAQETQYF. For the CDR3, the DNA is TGTGCCAGCAAGCGGACAGCCCAAGAGACCCAGTACTTC.

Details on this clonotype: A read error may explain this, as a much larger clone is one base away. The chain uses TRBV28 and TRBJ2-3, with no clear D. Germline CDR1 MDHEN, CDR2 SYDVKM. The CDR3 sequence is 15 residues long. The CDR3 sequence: CASSRLPQSTDKQYF. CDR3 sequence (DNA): TGTGCCAGCAGTCGCCTCCCGCAAAGCACAGATAAGCAGTATTTT.

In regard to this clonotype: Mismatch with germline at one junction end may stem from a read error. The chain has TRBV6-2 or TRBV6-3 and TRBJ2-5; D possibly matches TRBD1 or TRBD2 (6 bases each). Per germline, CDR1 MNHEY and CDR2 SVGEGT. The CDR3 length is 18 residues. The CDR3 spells CACSSLKGRNRVIETRYF. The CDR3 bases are TGTGCCTGCAGTTCTCTCAAAGGGAGGAACAGGGTGATTGAGACCCGGTACTTC.

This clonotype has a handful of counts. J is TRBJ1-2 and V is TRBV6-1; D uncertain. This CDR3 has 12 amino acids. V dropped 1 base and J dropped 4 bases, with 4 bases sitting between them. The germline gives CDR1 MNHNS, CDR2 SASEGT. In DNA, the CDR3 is TGTGCCAGCAGTGAAGGAGGCTATGGCTACACCTTC. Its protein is CASSEGGYGYTF.

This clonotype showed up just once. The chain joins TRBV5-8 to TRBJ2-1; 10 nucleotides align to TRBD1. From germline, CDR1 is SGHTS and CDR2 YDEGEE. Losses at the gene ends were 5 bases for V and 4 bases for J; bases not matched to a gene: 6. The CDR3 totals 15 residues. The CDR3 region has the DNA TGTGCCAGCAGTGTGGACAGGGGGAGGTACAATGAGCAGTTCTTC. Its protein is CASSVDRGRYNEQFF.

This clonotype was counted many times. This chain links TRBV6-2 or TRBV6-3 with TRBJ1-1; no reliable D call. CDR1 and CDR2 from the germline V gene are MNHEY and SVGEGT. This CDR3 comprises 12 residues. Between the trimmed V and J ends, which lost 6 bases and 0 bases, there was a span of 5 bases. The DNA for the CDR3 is TGTGCCAGCAGGAGACTGAACACTGAAGCTTTCTTT. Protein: CASRRLNTEAFF.

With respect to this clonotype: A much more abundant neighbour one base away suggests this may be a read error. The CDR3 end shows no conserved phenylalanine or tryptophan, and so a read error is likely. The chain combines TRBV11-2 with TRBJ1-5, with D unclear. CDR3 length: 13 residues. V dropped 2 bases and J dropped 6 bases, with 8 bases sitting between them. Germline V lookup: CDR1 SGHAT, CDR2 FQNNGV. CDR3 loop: CASSLTLFQPQHS. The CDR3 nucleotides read TGTGCCAGCAGCTTAACTCTATTTCAGCCCCAGCATTCT.